The rows below give T cell receptor beta chains drawn from one sample of a study of regulatory T cells in long-lasting Graves disease. MiXCR was run by TCRdb on the multiplex PCR reads, yielding one entry per CDR3 protein. The sample consists of 400,000 to 500,000 distinct CDR3 sequences, roughly 15% of them appearing once. The sample was also reused in another study, on T cells in Graves' hyperthyroidism and ophthalmopathy.

The sample consisted of peripheral blood mononuclear cells (PBMCs), taken at new diagnosis, from a patient treated with antithyroid drugs. Receptors originate from a woman between 18 and 29 years old with Graves disease. Both conserved end residues are part of each CDR3. A D gene is named only where the DNA matches it firmly. Clone size is given for some rows only: seen once, a few or many times, or a class if the clone is expanded.

CSAQDQTYEQYF | TGCAGTGCCCAGGACCAAACCTACGAGCAGTACTTC | TRBV20-1 | - | TRBJ2-7 | -
CASSGGNQETQYF | TGTGCCAGCAGTGGGGGGAATCAAGAGACCCAGTACTTC | TRBV2 | - | TRBJ2-5 | many
CASTLEGIGSYTGELFF | TGTGCCAGCACGCTGGAGGGCATCGGGTCTTACACCGGGGAGCTGTTTTTT | TRBV27 | - | TRBJ2-2 | many
CATSEVLAGAGELFF | TGTGCCACCAGTGAAGTACTAGCGGGAGCCGGGGAGCTGTTTTTT | TRBV24-1 | TRBD2 | TRBJ2-2 | -
CASRSPQGDTQYF | TGTGCCAGCAGGAGCCCCCAGGGCGATACGCAGTATTTT | TRBV28 | - | TRBJ2-3 | many
CASSLEGPGDGYTF | TGTGCCAGCAGCTTAGAGGGACCAGGGGACGGCTACACCTTC | TRBV11-1 | - | TRBJ1-2 | many
CASSPKGVETQYF | TGTGCCAGCAGCCCAAAGGGGGTTGAGACCCAGTACTTC | TRBV28 | - | TRBJ2-5 | -
CASSSTPGVAYGYTF | TGTGCCAGCAGCTCCACTCCAGGCGTCGCTTATGGCTACACCTTC | TRBV7-3 | - | TRBJ1-2 | many
CASSLSAGGEDEQYF | TGTGCCAGCAGCTTGTCGGCGGGAGGTGAGGACGAGCAGTACTTC | TRBV5-4 | TRBD2 | TRBJ2-7 | few
CASSPTGVNEQFF | TGTGCCAGCAGCCCGACAGGAGTGAATGAGCAGTTCTTC | TRBV7-2 | - | TRBJ2-1 | many
CAWSTGASVWQFF | TGTGCCTGGAGTACAGGCGCTTCGGTCTGGCAGTTCTTC | TRBV30 | - | TRBJ2-1 | -
CSVDGTSGSNTYNEQFF | TGCAGCGTTGACGGGACTAGCGGGAGTAATACCTACAATGAGCAGTTCTTC | TRBV29-1 | TRBD2 | TRBJ2-1 | many
CSAREGSLWAKGYTF | TGCAGTGCTAGAGAGGGCAGTCTCTGGGCTAAGGGCTACACCTTC | TRBV20-1 | - | TRBJ1-2 | few
CSARTSSGRTEDEQFF | TGCAGTGCTCGGACCTCTAGCGGGAGGACAGAGGATGAGCAGTTCTTC | TRBV20-1 | TRBD2 | TRBJ2-1 | few
CASSELVYSEQFF | TGCGCCAGCAGTGAATTGGTCTACAGTGAGCAGTTCTTC | TRBV10-1 | - | TRBJ2-1 | few
CASSKRLAGGSGDTQYF | TGTGCCAGCAGTAAGAGACTAGCAGGGGGTAGCGGAGATACGCAGTATTTT | TRBV7-2 | - | TRBJ2-3 | many
CASSLIAGPTDTQYF | TGTGCCAGCAGCTTAATAGCGGGACCAACAGATACGCAGTATTTT | TRBV7-3 | TRBD2 | TRBJ2-3 | many
CASSPGRGSQETQYF | TGTGCCAGCAGTCCCGGGAGGGGGTCCCAAGAGACCCAGTACTTC | TRBV6-1 | TRBD2 | TRBJ2-5 | many
CASSPFEERENNEQFF | TGTGCCAGCAGCCCGTTCGAGGAGCGGGAGAACAATGAGCAGTTCTTC | TRBV4-2 | TRBD2 | TRBJ2-1 | -
CASSYLDRGHSNQPQHF | TGTGCCAGCAGTTACTTGGACAGGGGTCATAGCAATCAGCCCCAGCATTTT | TRBV6-5 | TRBD1 | TRBJ1-5 | -
CASSLAPLSGTRTYEQYF | TGTGCCAGCAGCTTAGCCCCCCTCTCCGGGACTCGGACCTACGAGCAGTACTTC | TRBV7-9 | - | TRBJ2-7 | -
CASSYVGQETQYF | TGTGCCAGCAGTTATGTGGGACAAGAGACCCAGTACTTC | TRBV6-5 | - | TRBJ2-5 | many
CASGLAQLTGKRGLNTEAFF | TGTGCTAGTGGTTTGGCCCAACTGACAGGGAAGAGAGGTCTAAACACTGAAGCTTTCTTT | TRBV12-5 | TRBD1 | TRBJ1-1 | -
CASSSQKGGPRYTGELFF | TGTGCCAGCAGCTCACAAAAGGGGGGACCCAGGTACACCGGGGAGCTGTTTTTT | TRBV5-4 | - | TRBJ2-2 | few
CASSQRVSGMNTEAFF | TGTGCCAGCAGCCAAAGAGTTTCTGGGATGAACACTGAAGCTTTCTTT | TRBV3-1 | - | TRBJ1-1 | -
CATSTTRDASYEQYF | TGTGCCACCAGTACGACCCGGGACGCCTCCTACGAGCAGTACTTC | TRBV24-1 | - | TRBJ2-7 | few
CASTTGTGNTEAFF | TGTGCCAGCACTACCGGGACAGGGAACACTGAAGCTTTCTTT | TRBV2 | TRBD1 | TRBJ1-1 | many
CASSYRGHSLTEAFF | TGTGCCAGCAGTTATAGGGGACATTCGCTCACTGAAGCTTTCTTT | TRBV28 | - | TRBJ1-1 | many
CASSGGLSTDTQYF | TGTGCCAGCTCGGGGGGACTAAGCACAGATACGCAGTATTTT | TRBV6-2/TRBV6-3 | TRBD2 | TRBJ2-3 | many
CAGGRGRNSPLHF | TGTGCCGGGGGGCGTGGCAGAAATTCACCCCTCCACTTT | TRBV28 | - | TRBJ1-6 | -
CASSQNPTGSATEAFF | TGCGCCAGCAGCCAAAACCCGACAGGGTCAGCCACTGAAGCTTTCTTT | TRBV5-1 | TRBD1 | TRBJ1-1 | -
CASSLPGTGGETQYF | TGTGCCAGCAGTCTCCCCGGGACAGGTGGGGAGACCCAGTACTTC | TRBV12-3/TRBV12-4 | TRBD1 | TRBJ2-5 | -
CASSLMRDTQYF | TGTGCCAGCAGCTTGATGAGGGATACGCAGTATTTT | TRBV5-5 | - | TRBJ2-3 | many